This entry features one T cell receptor (beta chain) sequence. The data derive from a study of blood T cell repertoires in COVID-19. Profiled with immunoSEQ multiplex PCR; TCRdb holds only in-frame clones, not every one. The sample lists around 190,000 clones, over 75% occurring once. V was shortened by 6 bases and J by 0 bases, with 11 bases between the two germline ends. The CDR3 totals 14 residues. Looked up from germline, CDR1 is LNHDA and CDR2 is SQIVND (reference sequence). Source material: PBMCs or T cells enriched from blood (not recorded which). This TCR was recovered from a woman younger than 35 who had recovered from COVID-19. The rearrangement joins TRBV19 to TRBJ1-1, with D uncertain. The CDR3 here is CASSPVFMNTEAFF. The CDR3 region has the DNA TGTGCCAGTAGCCCGGTTTTCATGAACACTGAAGCTTTCTTT.